The 26 T cell receptor beta chains listed next were all sequenced from one sample in a study of PD-L1 blockade in urothelial cancer. Sequencing was performed with immunoSEQ multiplex PCR; in TCRdb, only in-frame clones are kept and a portion is missing. The repertoire has about 91,000 clones, 90% of them found once; the top ten carry roughly 10%. The specimen was PBMCs, collected around atezolizumab (anti-PD-L1) treatment. These receptors all come from a man aged 55 to 69 with urothelial cancer.

The chain joins TRBV7-2 to TRBJ2-5, with D maybe TRBD2 (5 bases). Germline CDR1 SGHTA, CDR2 FQGNSA. CDR3 length: 13 amino acids. V lost 5 bases and J 1 base, leaving 8 bases between the germline ends. The CDR3 bases are TGTGCCAGCAGCCCGGAGGTCCAAGAGACCCAGTACTTC. Translation gives CASSPEVQETQYF.

The J gene is TRBJ2-1, the V gene TRBV18, with 14 positions matching TRBD2. V gave up 3 bases and J gave up 14 bases; unmatched junction bases: 3. CDR1 and CDR2 from the germline V gene are KGHSH and LQKENI. CDR3 length: 13 residues. CDR3: CASSPGLAGVKFF. CDR3 bases: TGTGCCAGCTCACCGGGACTAGCGGGAGTCAAGTTCTTC.

J is TRBJ2-5 and V is TRBV27, with TRBD2 matching 10 bases. In germline, CDR1 is MNHEY, CDR2 SMNVEV (reference sequence). V shed 1 base, J shed 5 bases, and the junction held 16 bases outside the gene matches. This CDR3 has 19 residues. The CDR3 nucleotides read TGTGCCAGCAGTTTATTCGGTCTAGCGGGAGAGGGAATGAGGGAGACCCAGTACTTC. Its protein is CASSLFGLAGEGMRETQYF.

The rearrangement uses TRBV5-6 and TRBJ1-4, with D possibly being TRBD1 (6 bases). Trimming shortened V by 0 bases and J by 4 bases, and 7 bases separated the two germline ends. This CDR3 has 14 residues. Germline assignment: CDR1 SGHDT and CDR2 YYEEEE. CDR3 loop: CASSLAGVNEKLFF. In nucleotides, the CDR3 is TGTGCCAGCAGCTTGGCAGGGGTTAATGAAAAACTGTTTTTT. Combining the CDR3 with reference TRBV5-6 and TRBJ1-4 gives the whole variable domain DAGVTQSPTHLIKTRGQQVTLRCSPKSGHDTVSWYQQALGQGPQFIFQYYEEEERQRGNFPDRFSGHQFPNYSSELNVNALLLGDSALYLCASSLAGVNEKLFFGSGTQLSVL.

The rearrangement uses TRBV5-4 and TRBJ2-2, with 8 bases that match TRBD2. This CDR3 is 15 amino acids long. CDR1 is SGHNT and CDR2 is YYREEE in the germline V gene (reference sequence). With V trimmed by 4 bases and J by 5 bases, 7 bases remained unmatched. CDR3 coding DNA: TGTGCCAGCAGCCCGGGGGGGCGGTGGACCGGGGAGCTGTTTTTT. Translating it yields CASSPGGRWTGELFF.

For the CDR3, the DNA is TGTGCCAGCTCACCGCCCCTAGCGGGGGGCACAGATACGCAGTATTTT. This codes for CASSPPLAGGTDTQYF. The chain employs TRBV18 and TRBJ2-3, with 10 bases fitting TRBD2. Per the germline V gene, CDR1 is KGHSH and CDR2 is LQKENI. The CDR3 is 16 residues long. V shed 3 bases and J 1 base; nucleotides not matched to a gene: 4. The entire variable domain, with the rest obtained from reference TRBV18 and TRBJ2-3, is as follows: NAGVMQNPRHLVRRRGQEARLRCSPMKGHSHVYWYRQLPEEGLKFMVYLQKENIIDESGMPKERFSAEFPKEGPSILRIQQVVRGDSAAYFCASSPPLAGGTDTQYFGPGTRLTVL.

This chain links TRBV2 with TRBJ1-6; D is uncertain. This CDR3 region has 14 residues. V was pared by 10 bases and J by 7 bases, with 17 bases between. CDR1 is SNHLY, CDR2 FYNNEI, per germline. CDR3 region: CATEQDGMNSPLHF. The CDR3 nucleotides are TGTGCCACCGAGCAGGACGGGATGAATTCACCCCTCCACTTT.

The chain joins TRBV5-6 to TRBJ2-1; 8 bases are shared with TRBD2. CDR1 SGHDT and CDR2 YYEEEE come from the germline V gene. J was trimmed by 8 bases and V by 0 bases; bases with no gene match: 4. The CDR3 totals 14 residues. The CDR3 nucleotides are TGTGCCAGCAGCTTGGGCGGGGGGAATTATGAGCAGTTCTTC. Translating it yields CASSLGGGNYEQFF.

V usage is TRBV5-1 and J usage is TRBJ1-4, with a weak D call TRBD1 (5 bases). The V and J ends lost 4 bases and 6 bases respectively, with 10 bases between them. From germline, CDR1 is SGHRS and CDR2 YFSETQ. The CDR3 has 13 residues. DNA of the CDR3: TGCGCCAGCAGCCCGGAGGGGTATGAAAAACTGTTTTTT. Translating gives CASSPEGYEKLFF. The entire variable domain, with the rest obtained from reference TRBV5-1 and TRBJ1-4, is as follows: KAGVTQTPRYLIKTRGQQVTLSCSPISGHRSVSWYQQTPGQGLQFLFEYFSETQRNKGNFPGRFSGRQFSNSRSEMNVSTLELGDSALYLCASSPEGYEKLFFGSGTQLSVL.

A word on this clone: Different DNA sequences within this sample yield the same CDR3. The chain links TRBV5-4 to TRBJ2-6, with D unresolved. Germline V gene data show CDR1 as SGHNT and CDR2 as YYREEE (reference sequence). This CDR3 spans 14 amino acids. The V end was cut by 2 bases, the J end by 4 bases, with 7 bases between. The CDR3 nucleotides are TGTGCCAGCAGCTTATCGTCGGGGGCCAACGTCCTGACTTTC. It specifies CASSLSSGANVLTF.

This chain joins TRBV5-1 and TRBJ2-5, with D tentatively TRBD2 (6 bases). Deletions cut 2 bases from V and 4 bases from J, with 15 bases between. Germline V lookup: CDR1 SGHRS, CDR2 YFSETQ. The CDR3 consists of 15 residues. The CDR3 loop is CASSFRRGGRETQYF. CDR3 DNA: TGCGCCAGCAGCTTCAGGAGGGGAGGCAGAGAGACCCAGTACTTC.

The rearrangement uses TRBV30 and TRBJ2-5, with 14 positions matching TRBD2. The CDR3 is made up of 14 amino acids. CDR1 is GTSNPN and CDR2 is SVGIG in the germline V gene (reference sequence). After removal of 2 bases from V and 5 bases from J, the junction contained 1 base not matched to a gene. CDR3 residues: CAWSRLAGGETQYF. CDR3 coding DNA: TGTGCCTGGAGTCGACTAGCGGGAGGGGAGACCCAGTACTTC.

This clone has only one observation. The rearrangement links TRBV7-2 to TRBJ2-1, with 7 bases fitting TRBD1. The J segment lost 6 bases and the V segment lost 2 bases, leaving 7 bases of the junction unmatched. CDR1 is SGHTA and CDR2 is FQGNSA in the germline V gene. CDR3 length: 15 amino acids. Here the CDR3 DNA reads TGTGCCAGCAGCTTATCAGGGGGAACCCTCAATGAGCAGTTCTTC. Translation gives CASSLSGGTLNEQFF.

The CDR3 region has the DNA TGTGCCAGCAGCCAAGATGTTGGAACAGGAGCTAACTATGGCTACACCTTC. The encoded protein is CASSQDVGTGANYGYTF. J is TRBJ1-2 and V is TRBV4-2; perhaps TRBD1 as D (5 bases). The CDR3 sequence is 17 residues long. V lost 0 bases, J lost 0 bases, and 14 bases lay in between. Germline CDR1 is LGHNA and CDR2 is YNFKEQ.

The chain uses TRBV5-8 and TRBJ2-2; TRBD2 matches 12 bases. The V and J ends lost 6 bases and 1 base, in that order; junction bases with no gene match: 7. Looked up from germline, CDR1 is SGHTS and CDR2 is YDEGEE. The CDR3 is 17 amino acids. The CDR3 DNA follows: TGTGCCAGCACCTGGACTAGCGGGATGGGGAACACCGGGGAGCTGTTTTTT. This gives the protein CASTWTSGMGNTGELFF.

This clone was counted a single time. The sample has other DNA sequences that encode this CDR3 too. V usage is TRBV18 and J usage is TRBJ2-1; TRBD1 is a possible D gene (5 bases). Trimming removed 3 bases at V and 4 bases at J, with 7 bases between. Looked up from germline, CDR1 is KGHSH and CDR2 is LQKENI. This CDR3 has 13 residues. In DNA form, the CDR3 reads TGTGCCAGCTCACCGGGGCTGTACAATGAGCAGTTCTTC. It translates to CASSPGLYNEQFF.

The chain has TRBV4-3 and TRBJ1-6; no clear D gene. The CDR3 contains 17 residues. CDR1 and CDR2 (germline): LGHNA, YSLEER. The germline V and J ends were trimmed by 0 bases and 6 bases, with 15 bases remaining between them. The CDR3 nucleotides read TGCGCCAGCAGCCAAGACCTCCAACAGTTGACTAATTCACCCCTCCACTTT. It codes for CASSQDLQQLTNSPLHF.

This chain connects TRBV7-9 to TRBJ2-7; the D gene is possibly TRBD1 (6 bases). V was cut by 5 bases and J by 6 bases, with 17 bases left in between. The CDR3 runs 14 residues. Germline lookup yields CDR1 SEHNR and CDR2 FQNEAQ (reference sequence). CDR3 nucleotide sequence: TGTGCCAGCAGCCGCCGGGACATACTCTCCGAGCAGTACTTC. Translation: CASSRRDILSEQYF.

The chain employs TRBV4-2 and TRBJ1-3; a possible D gene is TRBD1 (6 bases). This CDR3 has 16 amino acids. In germline, CDR1 is LGHNA, CDR2 YNFKEQ. Trimming cost V 3 bases and J 4 bases, with 16 bases left between them. The CDR3 region has the DNA TGTGCCAGCAGCCAGGCCTCAGGGGCCTCCGGAAACACCATATATTTT. This codes for CASSQASGASGNTIYF.

This chain joins TRBV7-2 and TRBJ2-3, with 11 positions matching TRBD2. The length of the CDR3 is 15 residues. Germline trimming cut 5 bases from V and 4 bases from J; bases unmatched to any gene: 5. Germline V lookup: CDR1 SGHTA, CDR2 FQGNSA. CDR3: CASSPRLAGSDTQYF. CDR3 DNA sequence: TGTGCCAGCAGCCCCAGACTAGCGGGATCAGATACGCAGTATTTT.

CDR3 coding DNA: TGTGCCAGCAGCTTAGAGGCGGCAGGGGGGAATCAGCCCCAGCATTTT. This encodes CASSLEAAGGNQPQHF. This chain connects TRBV7-2 to TRBJ1-5; TRBD1 matches at 7 bases. Germline assignment: CDR1 SGHTA and CDR2 FQGNSA. Trimming removed 1 base from V and 4 bases from J; junction bases left unmatched: 7. The CDR3 has 16 amino acids.

The rearrangement uses TRBV18 and TRBJ2-7; 9 nucleotides match TRBD2. Germline lookup yields CDR1 KGHSH and CDR2 LQKENI. V was clipped by 5 bases and J by 2 bases; unmatched bases: 10. The CDR3 length is 16 residues. The CDR3 loop is CASSRNSGGIPYEQYF. CDR3 in DNA: TGTGCCAGCTCAAGAAATAGCGGGGGTATTCCCTACGAGCAGTACTTC.

CDR3 DNA sequence: TGTGCCAGCAACGACGGGACAGCCACCGGGGAGCTGTTTTTT. Translating gives CASNDGTATGELFF. The genes are TRBV7-3 and TRBJ2-2, with 7 positions matching TRBD1. CDR1 SGHTA and CDR2 FQGTGA come from the germline V gene. This CDR3 contains 14 residues. After removal of 7 bases from V and 4 bases from J, the junction contained 6 bases not matched to a gene.

V usage is TRBV11-2 and J usage is TRBJ2-5; TRBD1 matches at 12 bases. This CDR3 spans 15 amino acids. Germline values: CDR1 SGHAT, CDR2 FQNNGV. V shed 3 bases and J 5 bases; nucleotides not matched to a gene: 4. The chain's CDR3 is CASSLGQGARETQYF. DNA for the CDR3: TGTGCCAGCAGCTTGGGACAGGGGGCGCGGGAGACCCAGTACTTC.

The chain employs TRBV11-2 and TRBJ2-7, with 11 positions matching TRBD2. The V and J ends lost 3 bases and 3 bases, in that order; junction bases with no gene match: 13. Per the germline V gene, CDR1 is SGHAT and CDR2 is FQNNGV. This CDR3 region has 18 residues. The CDR3 is CASSLVRVGTSGGYEQYF. For the CDR3, the DNA is TGTGCCAGCAGCTTGGTGAGGGTAGGGACTAGCGGAGGCTACGAGCAGTACTTC.

The rearrangement joins TRBV29-1 to TRBJ1-1; D may be TRBD1 (5 bases). Trimming pared 2 bases from V and 1 base from J, leaving 5 bases between. The CDR3 has 12 residues. Germline CDR1 SQVTM, CDR2 ANQGSEA. CDR3 amino acids: CSVERGNTEAFF. In DNA form, the CDR3 reads TGCAGCGTTGAAAGGGGGAACACTGAAGCTTTCTTT.